A selection of T cell receptor beta chains follows, all from one sample in a study of blood T cell repertoires in COVID-19. Generated by immunoSEQ multiplex PCR, the TCRdb table keeps only in-frame clones and is missing some. The sample contains around 65,000 clones, around 82% of which appear only once. Sequencing was done on a sample of peripheral blood. These TCRs come from an elderly man with active COVID-19. Both conserved end residues are part of each CDR3. Each record gives: clone size, J gene, V gene, D gene, CDR3 DNA, CDR3 protein. A D gene is named only where the DNA matches it firmly. Expanded clones are given a class, and other clones once, few, many or no size at all.

.,TRBJ1-5,TRBV29-1,TRBD1,TGCAGCCCCCCCCTCCGGGACAGCTATAGCAATCAGCCCCAGCATTTT,CSPPLRDSYSNQPQHF
once,TRBJ2-2,TRBV9,TRBD2,TGTGCCAGCAGCGTAGCGGGGGGGAAGAACACCGGGGAGCTGTTTTTT,CASSVAGGKNTGELFF
.,TRBJ1-5,TRBV4-1,TRBD1,TGCGCCAGCAGGTTAGGGACAGGCAGTAATCAGCCCCAGCATTTT,CASRLGTGSNQPQHF
few,TRBJ2-3,TRBV5-1,.,TGCGCCAGCAGCTCTGGCGGGCGTACAGATACGCAGTATTTT,CASSSGGRTDTQYF
.,TRBJ2-7,TRBV6-1,TRBD2,TGTGCCAGCAGTGACGTAGCGGGAGGGATATACGAGCAGTACTTC,CASSDVAGGIYEQYF
.,TRBJ2-1,TRBV5-1,TRBD2,TGCGCCAGCAAACTAGACCCGGGAGGGGTCATAAATGAGCAGTTCTTC,CASKLDPGGVINEQFF
.,TRBJ2-3,TRBV9,TRBD2,TGTGCCAGCAGCGTAGGGCGTTCTAGCGGGGGCAGGGATACGCAGTATTTT,CASSVGRSSGGRDTQYF
.,TRBJ1-2,TRBV6-2/TRBV6-3,TRBD1,TGTGCCAGCAGTGAGGGACAGATCTATGGCTACACCTTC,CASSEGQIYGYTF
.,TRBJ1-1,TRBV19,TRBD1,TGTGCCAGTAGTACTATGACAGGGGTGAACACTGAAGCTTTCTTT,CASSTMTGVNTEAFF
few,TRBJ1-2,TRBV3-1/TRBV3-2,TRBD1,TGTGCCAGCAGCCCTTATGGGGCGGGACAGGGGATCTATGGCTACACCTTC,CASSPYGAGQGIYGYTF
once,TRBJ1-2,TRBV20-1,.,TGCAGTGTGAGATGGGGGGATGGCTACACCTTC,CSVRWGDGYTF
.,TRBJ1-2,TRBV20-1,.,TGCAGTGCTAGTAACAGCAACTATGGCTACACCTTC,CSASNSNYGYTF
.,TRBJ2-3,TRBV7-9,.,TGTGCCAGCAGCCCTATGGATACGCAGTATTTT,CASSPMDTQYF
few,TRBJ2-2,TRBV19,TRBD2,TGTGCCAGTGGACTAGCGGGGAACACCGGGGAGCTGTTTTTT,CASGLAGNTGELFF
.,TRBJ2-1,TRBV5-4,.,TGTGCCAGCAGCTTTTTTCTAACCCCATCAGCGGGGCAGTTCTTC,CASSFFLTPSAGQFF
.,TRBJ2-5,TRBV7-7,.,TGTGCCAGCAGCCCGGGGACTGTCGGTGAGACCCAGTACTTC,CASSPGTVGETQYF
.,TRBJ1-1,TRBV4-2,.,TGTGCCAGCAGCCAAGAAGGTGGAGCTGAAGCTTTCTTT,CASSQEGGAEAFF
.,TRBJ1-4,TRBV7-2,.,TGTGCCAGCAGCTTAGCATCTGTGGTTCGGGAAAAACTGTTTTTT,CASSLASVVREKLFF
.,TRBJ1-5,TRBV3-1/TRBV3-2,.,TGTGCCAGCAGCAGATCTGGAGCGAATCAGCCCCAGCATTTT,CASSRSGANQPQHF
.,TRBJ2-3,TRBV27,.,TGTGCCAGCAGTCCAAACACCCCACCAATAGGAGTCGCTAGCACAGATACGCAGTATTTT,CASSPNTPPIGVASTDTQYF
.,TRBJ2-2,TRBV2,.,TGTGCCAGCACTGTTCGATCCAGCGGAGCGAACACCGGGGAGCTGTTTTTT,CASTVRSSGANTGELFF
.,TRBJ2-5,TRBV25-1,.,TGTGCCAGCAGTGATTCCAGTCGAGAGACCCAGTACTTC,CASSDSSRETQYF
.,TRBJ2-7,TRBV5-5,.,TGTGCCAGCTGGCCCTCTTCCGGGAGTGGATACGAGCAGTACTTC,CASWPSSGSGYEQYF
.,TRBJ2-7,TRBV6-5,TRBD2,TGTGCCAGCTCTTCGGCGGTAGCGGGAAATGAGCAGTACTTC,CASSSAVAGNEQYF
.,TRBJ2-2,TRBV9,.,TGTGCCAGCAGCCCCCAGATAGGCTGGGGAGTAAACACCGGGGAGCTGTTTTTT,CASSPQIGWGVNTGELFF
.,TRBJ1-6,TRBV9,.,TGTGCCAGCAGCAAGAACTACAGGGAGCTTGGTTCACCCCTCCACTTT,CASSKNYRELGSPLHF
.,TRBJ2-1,TRBV2,.,TGTGCCAGCAGCAGCCAGGGGACCTACAATGAGCAGTTCTTC,CASSSQGTYNEQFF
.,TRBJ2-2,TRBV4-1,TRBD2,TGCGCCAGCAGCCCGTCTAGCGGGGGGGCTCTCGGGGAGCTGTTTTTT,CASSPSSGGALGELFF
few,TRBJ2-7,TRBV9,.,TGTGCCAGCACTGAAGGGGATTCTTCCTACGAGCAGTACTTC,CASTEGDSSYEQYF
.,TRBJ2-1,TRBV19,TRBD2,TGTGCCAGTAGAACACCGGGAGGCCCCAATGAGCAGTTCTTC,CASRTPGGPNEQFF
.,TRBJ1-4,TRBV28,.,TGTGCCAGCCTAACAGGGACACACAATGAAAAACTGTTTTTT,CASLTGTHNEKLFF
.,TRBJ1-5,TRBV19,TRBD1,TGTGCCAGTAGTATTGGGGGACAGGGATATCAGCCCCAGCATTTT,CASSIGGQGYQPQHF
.,TRBJ2-5,TRBV9,TRBD2,TGTGCCAGCAGCCCCTGGGGGAGGGGAGGGGAAGAGACCCAGTACTTC,CASSPWGRGGEETQYF